This TCR beta chain is drawn from a study of blood T cell repertoires in COVID-19. Authors' analysis steps: Estimated nucleated cell counts came from reference gene primer amplification. Some clones are missing from TCRdb's copy, which holds only in-frame ones; the method was immunoSEQ multiplex PCR. The V and J calls and the clone size are those of that table, but D and trimming were determined from the DNA. The sample holds around 150,000 clones, roughly 77% seen once. From germline, CDR1 is GTSNPN and CDR2 SVGIG (reference sequence). The CDR3 is made up of 11 amino acids. V lost 8 bases and J 9 bases, leaving 15 bases between the germline ends.

The chain uses TRBV30 and TRBJ2-3; D is possibly TRBD2 (5 bases). Sequencing was done on a sample of peripheral blood. The TCR sequence derives from a man in his fifties or sixties with acute or convalescent COVID-19. The CDR3 coding sequence is TGTGCCCGTCGGGATTCTGGGACGCAGTATTTT. Its protein is CARRDSGTQYF.